The 10 T cell receptor beta chains below all came from one sample that was sequenced in a study of blood T cell repertoires in COVID-19. Clones were sequenced by immunoSEQ multiplex PCR, and TCRdb holds only the in-frame ones, with some missing. This table holds more than 95,000 clones, 70% to 90% found once. Sample: peripheral blood. The receptor set was obtained from a man over 45 in a cohort sampled during active COVID-19.

The chain employs TRBV9 and TRBJ2-6; TRBD1 might be the D (5 bases). The V end lost 0 bases, the J end lost 4 bases, and 11 bases lay between the germline ends. CDR3 length: 16 amino acids. CDR1 SGDLS and CDR2 YYNGEE come from the germline V gene. DNA for the CDR3: TGTGCCAGCAGCGTAGTACCAGGGCCCGGGGCCAACGTCCTGACTTTC. Translated: CASSVVPGPGANVLTF. Full variable domain (rest looked up from reference TRBV9 and TRBJ2-6): DSGVTQTPKHLITATGQRVTLRCSPRSGDLSVYWYQQSLDQGLQFLIQYYNGEERAKGNILERFSAQQFPDLHSELNLSSLELGDSALYFCASSVVPGPGANVLTFGAGSRLTVL.

This chain links TRBV5-4 with TRBJ2-4, with D possibly matching TRBD1 (5 bases). Germline assignment: CDR1 SGHNT and CDR2 YYREEE (reference sequence). With 1 base removed from V and 7 bases from J, the gap between germline ends came to 12 bases. The CDR3 loop spans 14 amino acids. The CDR3 DNA reads TGTGCCAGCAGCTTGAGGGGAACGGAGAACATTCAGTACTTC. It is translated as CASSLRGTENIQYF.

This rearrangement joins TRBV5-6 to TRBJ2-2; 8 bases are shared with TRBD2. The CDR3 length is 16 residues. J lost 1 base, V lost 4 bases, and 6 bases had no gene match. Germline CDR1 SGHDT, CDR2 YYEEEE. The CDR3 bases are TGTGCCAGCAGCGGACCGGGACTAGGGAACACCGGGGAGCTGTTTTTT. This encodes CASSGPGLGNTGELFF.

The rearrangement links TRBV4-2 to TRBJ2-3; 10 bases match TRBD2. Germline V gene data show CDR1 as LGHNA and CDR2 as YNFKEQ. This CDR3 has 17 residues. J was trimmed by 8 bases and V by 3 bases; bases with no gene match: 14. For the CDR3, the DNA is TGTGCCAGCAGCCACGGCCCGGCCTCCAGCGGGGGGGGTACGCAGTATTTT. Translating it yields CASSHGPASSGGGTQYF.

V usage is TRBV7-9 and J usage is TRBJ2-1, with D possibly matching TRBD2 (7 bases). V dropped 5 bases and J dropped 15 bases, with 20 bases sitting between them. CDR3 length: 13 residues. Germline V CDR1 and CDR2: SEHNR, FQNEAQ (reference sequence). CDR3 amino acids: CASSRFWEGELFF. In DNA form, the CDR3 reads TGTGCCAGCAGCCGGTTCTGGGAGGGGGAGTTGTTCTTC.

The chain combines TRBV4-3 with TRBJ1-1, with 8 bases matching TRBD1. The CDR3 has 15 residues. J lost 6 bases, V lost 2 bases, and 8 bases had no gene match. The germline gives CDR1 LGHNA, CDR2 YSLEER. The CDR3 DNA is TGCGCCAGCAGCCAAATCATTCAGGGGGCGTCTGAAGCTTTCTTT. Protein: CASSQIIQGASEAFF.

V gene TRBV4-3 combines with J gene TRBJ2-7, with 7 bases matching TRBD2. V lost 4 bases, J lost 6 bases, and 12 bases stayed unmatched. This CDR3 is built from 15 residues. Germline V gene sequence: CDR1 LGHNA, CDR2 YSLEER. The CDR3 DNA follows: TGCGCCAGCAGCCTGAACGGACTAGAGATCTCCGAGCAGTACTTC. Translation gives CASSLNGLEISEQYF.

In DNA form, the CDR3 reads TGTGCCAGCAGCCAATGGGGCCGGGGGGCACGAAATACGCAGTATTTT. It specifies CASSQWGRGARNTQYF. The rearrangement joins TRBV14 to TRBJ2-3; possibly TRBD2 for D (7 bases). CDR1 is SGHDN, CDR2 FVKESK, per germline. This CDR3 region has 16 residues. The V and J ends lost 2 bases and 7 bases respectively, with 19 bases between them.

The chain couples TRBV21-1 to TRBJ2-5; TRBD2 is the table's D call, not checked against the DNA. TRBV21-1 is a listed pseudogene. The CDR3 is 12 amino acids. CDR3 bases: TGTGCCCACCGGGACTTGGGAAAGACCCAGTACTTC. Its translation: CAHRDLGKTQYF.

This chain links TRBV2 with TRBJ1-6; D ambiguous. The germline V gene has CDR1 SNHLY and CDR2 FYNNEI. V lost 1 base, J lost 7 bases, and 8 bases lay in between. CDR3 length: 14 amino acids. The CDR3 reads CASSEVSGNSPLHF. CDR3 nucleotide sequence: TGTGCCAGCAGTGAAGTTAGCGGGAATTCACCCCTCCACTTT. The whole variable domain, filled in from reference TRBV2 and TRBJ1-6, reads EPEVTQTPSHQVTQMGQEVILRCVPISNHLYFYWYRQILGQKVEFLVSFYNNEISEKSEIFDDQFSVERPDGSNFTLKIRSTKLEDSAMYFCASSEVSGNSPLHFGNGTRLTVT.